The 13 T cell receptor beta chains below come from one sample, sequenced in a study of a mutant IDH1 vaccine in newly diagnosed glioma. Method: immunoSEQ multiplex PCR; TCRdb's copy keeps in-frame clones and lacks some. Of some 25,000 clones listed, over 65% are singletons. No antigen is known for these receptors. Documented time point: week 11, during vaccination. It was 300 ug of mutant IDH1 20-mer peptide that made up each vaccine dose, given with topical imiquimod. The sample consisted of PBMCs, taken from a glioma patient whose treatment included an IDH1 peptide vaccine. All receptors come from a woman aged 18-30 years with glioma.

The V gene is TRBV6-5, the J gene TRBJ1-2; D remains unclear. CDR1 is MNHEY and CDR2 is SVGAGI in the germline V gene. CDR3 length: 16 residues. V was shortened by 0 bases and J by 0 bases, with 11 bases between the two germline ends. CDR3 amino acids: CASSYSEAGANYGYTF. As DNA, the CDR3 is TGTGCCAGCAGTTACTCGGAAGCAGGAGCTAACTATGGCTACACCTTC.

The chain employs TRBV11-2 and TRBJ2-1; D remains ambiguous. The CDR3 consists of 11 residues. The V end was cut by 5 bases, the J end by 5 bases, with 4 bases between. Germline lookup yields CDR1 SGHAT and CDR2 FQNNGV. The CDR3 loop is CASSENNEQFF. The CDR3 DNA sequence: TGTGCCAGCAGCGAGAACAATGAGCAGTTCTTC.

The chain combines TRBV2 with TRBJ1-1, with TRBD1 matching over 8 bases. Germline values: CDR1 SNHLY, CDR2 FYNNEI. With V trimmed by 6 bases and J by 1 base, 4 bases remained unmatched. This CDR3 comprises 14 residues. As DNA, the CDR3 is TGTGCCAGCAGCGCAGGGGGCAGGAACACTGAAGCTTTCTTT. It specifies CASSAGGRNTEAFF.

The chain carries TRBV20-1 and TRBJ2-1, with 8 bases aligning to TRBD2. V dropped 4 bases and J dropped 10; count of bases not matched to a gene: 0. Per the germline V gene, CDR1 is DFQATT and CDR2 is SNEGSKA (reference sequence). CDR3 size: 10 residues. CDR3 region: CSAKREEQFF. CDR3 nucleotide sequence: TGCAGTGCTAAGCGGGAGGAGCAGTTCTTC.

This clone is a singleton in its sample. The chain couples TRBV7-9 to TRBJ2-1, with TRBD2 as a possible D gene (6 bases). V was clipped by 1 base and J by 4 bases, with 14 bases between them. In germline, CDR1 is SEHNR, CDR2 FQNEAQ (reference sequence). CDR3 length: 16 residues. The chain's CDR3 is CASSLDPLAGYNEQFF. The DNA for the CDR3 is TGTGCCAGCAGCTTAGATCCACTTGCGGGGTACAATGAGCAGTTCTTC.

Here the CDR3 DNA reads TGTGCCAGCAGCCCCACCCAAACAGTGAACACTGAAGCTTTCTTT. It is translated as CASSPTQTVNTEAFF. V and J are TRBV27 and TRBJ1-1; D is ambiguous. The V and J ends lost 6 bases and 0 bases respectively, with 14 bases between them. Per the germline V gene, CDR1 is MNHEY and CDR2 is SMNVEV (reference sequence). The CDR3 length is 15 residues.

The chain combines TRBV2 with TRBJ2-3; 10 bases match TRBD2. The ends lost 6 bases at V and 5 bases at J; junction bases unmatched: 5. The CDR3 is 14 amino acids. Germline V gives CDR1 SNHLY, CDR2 FYNNEI. The CDR3 DNA follows: TGTGCCAGCAGGGAGCGGGGGGGCCAAGATACGCAGTATTTT. Translation: CASRERGGQDTQYF.

The V gene is TRBV7-2, the J gene TRBJ1-1; no firm D call. The germline gives CDR1 SGHTA, CDR2 FQGNSA. V gave up 5 bases and J gave up 1 base, with 20 bases separating them. This CDR3 comprises 17 residues. This CDR3 is CASSLNLFGEGNTEAFF. As DNA, the CDR3 is TGTGCCAGCAGCCTTAATTTGTTTGGGGAAGGGAACACTGAAGCTTTCTTT.

CDR3 residues: CASSYGAENNSPLHF. In nucleotides, the CDR3 is TGTGCCAGCAGTTACGGGGCAGAAAATAATTCACCCCTCCACTTT. The chain carries TRBV6-6 and TRBJ1-6; TRBD1 is a possible D gene (5 bases). Trimming removed 2 bases from V and 5 bases from J, with 10 bases in between. Germline CDR1 and CDR2: MNHNY and SVGAGI (reference sequence). The CDR3 is made up of 15 amino acids.

The chain joins TRBV5-6 to TRBJ2-5; D may be TRBD2 (5 bases). The CDR3 extends over 15 amino acids. In germline, CDR1 is SGHDT, CDR2 YYEEEE. The V and J ends lost 0 bases and 2 bases respectively, with 11 bases between them. In DNA, the CDR3 is TGTGCCAGCAGCTTGGGCCGGGGAGTACAAGAGACCCAGTACTTC. It encodes CASSLGRGVQETQYF.

J is TRBJ2-1 and V is TRBV11-2; 7 bases fit TRBD2. This CDR3 region has 16 residues. J was trimmed by 4 bases and V by 3 bases; bases with no gene match: 9. Germline loops: CDR1 SGHAT, CDR2 FQNNGV. The CDR3 loop reads CASSFLSGKTYNEQFF. CDR3 in DNA: TGTGCCAGCAGCTTCCTCAGCGGGAAAACGTACAATGAGCAGTTCTTC.

This clone was seen a handful of times. The genes are TRBV6-5 and TRBJ2-2; no clear D. Germline-derived CDR1 and CDR2 are MNHEY and SVGAGI. V was shortened by 4 bases and J by 5 bases, with 5 bases between the two germline ends. The CDR3 contains 12 residues. The CDR3 nucleotides are TGTGCCAGCAGTTCCCGTACCGGGGAGCTGTTTTTT. Encoded protein: CASSSRTGELFF.

This chain uses TRBV2 with TRBJ2-5; 8 nucleotides match TRBD1. Gene TRBJ2-7 matches the end of the DNA better, so the J call may be wrong. The CDR3 covers 15 residues. Germline loops: CDR1 SNHLY, CDR2 FYNNEI. CDR3 sequence: CASSEGQVAPSEQYF. The DNA for the CDR3 is TGTGCCAGCAGTGAGGGACAGGTAGCTCCTAGCGAGCAGTACTTC.